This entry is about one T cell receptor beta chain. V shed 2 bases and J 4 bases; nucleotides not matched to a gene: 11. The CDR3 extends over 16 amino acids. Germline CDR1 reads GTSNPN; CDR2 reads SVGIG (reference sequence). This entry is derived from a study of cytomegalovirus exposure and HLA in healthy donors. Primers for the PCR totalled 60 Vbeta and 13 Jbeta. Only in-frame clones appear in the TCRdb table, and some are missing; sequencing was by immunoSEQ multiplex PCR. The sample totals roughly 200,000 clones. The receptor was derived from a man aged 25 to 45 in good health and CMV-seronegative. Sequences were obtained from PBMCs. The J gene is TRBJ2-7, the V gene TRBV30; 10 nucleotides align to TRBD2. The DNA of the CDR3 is TGTGCCTGGAGTAAGGGCTCTAGCGGGAGTTGGTACGAGCAGTACTTC. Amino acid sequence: CAWSKGSSGSWYEQYF.